The table lists the clone carrying this T cell receptor beta chain with many counts. The antigen is not known. This sample stems from a study of identical twins. Study outcomes and limitations: Modelling approaches yielded underestimates of out-of-frame TCR alpha sharing between monozygotic twins. Invariant MAIT and iNKT cells may have partly biased zero-insertion analyses.

Trimming cost V 4 bases and J 6 bases; bases outside gene matches: 10. In germline, CDR1 is SGHRS, CDR2 YFSETQ. The CDR3 runs 16 residues. TCRdb processed the 5' RACE reads anew with MiXCR; each CDR3 protein has one entry. The sample records 400,000 or so distinct CDR3 sequences, around 9% being singletons. The source material was naive T cells sorted from blood. This sequence was found in a woman aged 50 to 60 in good health. The chain uses TRBV5-1 and TRBJ2-1, with 10 bases aligning to TRBD2. The CDR3 here is CASSATLAGEGNEQFF. Written as DNA, the CDR3 is TGCGCCAGCAGCGCCACGCTAGCGGGAGAAGGCAATGAGCAGTTCTTC. Using reference TRBV5-1 and TRBJ2-1 for the parts outside the CDR3, the full variable domain is KAGVTQTPRYLIKTRGQQVTLSCSPISGHRSVSWYQQTPGQGLQFLFEYFSETQRNKGNFPGRFSGRQFSNSRSEMNVSTLELGDSALYLCASSATLAGEGNEQFFGPGTRLTVL.